Presented here are 19 T cell receptor beta chains from one specimen sequenced in a study of T cells after yellow fever vaccination. TCRdb re-analysed the 5' RACE reads in MiXCR, keeping a single row per CDR3 protein. This sample has some 32,000 distinct CDR3 sequences; under 4.5% occur once, and the top ten carry roughly half. The sequenced sample was CD8+ T cells sorted from PBMCs, obtained 5 days after the yellow fever booster vaccination. Receptor source: a man aged 25-40 years who received the YFV17D yellow fever vaccine.

This clonotype occurred many times. The chain links TRBV20-1 to TRBJ2-1; 7 positions match TRBD2. The CDR3 runs to 13 residues. CDR1 is DFQATT, CDR2 SNEGSKA, per germline (reference sequence). For the CDR3, the DNA is TGCAGGACGGGCGGGAGCTCCTACAATGAGCAGTTCTTC. Encoded protein: CRTGGSSYNEQFF.

This clonotype has ten or more counts. The chain employs TRBV12-3 or TRBV12-4 and TRBJ2-3, with D unresolved. There are 13 residues in the CDR3. V shed 6 bases and J shed 1 base, with 8 bases lying between them. The DNA for the CDR3 is TGTGCCAGCAGCCGCGTAGGCACAGATACGCAGTATTTT. Amino acid sequence: CASSRVGTDTQYF.

This clonotype was seen at least ten times. The chain employs TRBV5-1 and TRBJ2-7; D not certain. Trimming took off 4 bases at V and 0 bases at J, with 2 bases between the two ends. The CDR3 is 11 amino acids. Germline CDR1 SGHRS, CDR2 YFSETQ. In DNA, the CDR3 is TGCGCCAGCAGCGCCTCCTACGAGCAGTACTTC. Protein: CASSASYEQYF.

This clonotype was picked up many times. This sequence joins TRBV7-2 and TRBJ2-7; D gene ambiguous. Trimming shortened V by 1 base and J by 3 bases, and 10 bases separated the two germline ends. Germline CDR1 is SGHTA and CDR2 is FQGNSA. This CDR3 region has 14 residues. As DNA, the CDR3 is TGTGCCAGCAGCTTAGACGGTGTGTACTACGAGCAGTACTTC. It specifies CASSLDGVYYEQYF.

This clonotype has ten or more counts. The chain has TRBV7-8 and TRBJ2-7; D ambiguous. Trimming removed 5 bases from V and 2 bases from J, with 7 bases in between. This CDR3 region has 12 residues. Germline CDR1 reads SGHVS; CDR2 reads FQNEAQ. This chain's CDR3 is CASSGHPYEQYF. Here the CDR3 DNA reads TGTGCCAGCAGCGGGCACCCCTACGAGCAGTACTTC.

This clonotype was recorded many times. This chain joins TRBV30 and TRBJ2-1; no clear D. Trimming shortened V by 0 bases and J by 4 bases, and 7 bases separated the two germline ends. CDR1 and CDR2 from the germline V gene are GTSNPN and SVGIG (reference sequence). The CDR3 length is 13 residues. The CDR3 protein is CAWSVSNYNEQFF. CDR3 bases: TGTGCCTGGAGTGTTTCTAATTACAATGAGCAGTTCTTC.

V and J are TRBV27 and TRBJ2-5, with 9 positions matching TRBD1. Germline CDR1 and CDR2: MNHEY and SMNVEV (reference sequence). With 7 bases clipped from V and 5 bases from J, the junction kept 14 bases outside the gene matches. CDR3 length: 16 residues. The CDR3 DNA reads TGTGCCAGCACCCAAGGACAGGGGACGTTAAGGGAGACCCAGTACTTC. Translating it yields CASTQGQGTLRETQYF.

In the case of this clonotype: An end of the junction does not agree with germline; a read error may underlie this. V usage is TRBV7-6 and J usage is TRBJ2-5; 7 nucleotides align to TRBD2. Germline V lookup: CDR1 SGHVS, CDR2 FNYEAQ. The CDR3 spans 12 residues. In DNA, the CDR3 is TGTGCCAGCAGCCCCGACGGGGGGAGACTTATCTTC. This gives the protein CASSPDGGRLIF.

This clonotype was found many times. The chain combines TRBV11-2 with TRBJ2-7; D might be TRBD1 or TRBD2, each matching 5 bases. CDR3 length: 15 residues. Germline CDR1 is SGHAT and CDR2 is FQNNGV. The ends were cut back, 5 bases at V and 2 bases at J, with 16 bases in the middle. The CDR3 DNA sequence: TGTGCCAGCAGCGACTCCTGGGACGCAGCCTACGAGCAGTACTTC. Translated: CASSDSWDAAYEQYF. The entire variable domain, with the rest obtained from reference TRBV11-2 and TRBJ2-7, is as follows: EAGVAQSPRYKIIEKRQSVAFWCNPISGHATLYWYQQILGQGPKLLIQFQNNGVVDDSQLPKDRFSAERLKGVDSTLKIQPAKLEDSAVYLCASSDSWDAAYEQYFGPGTRLTVT.

This clonotype was detected many times. V and J are TRBV20-1 and TRBJ2-1, with D possibly being TRBD1 (5 bases). CDR1 is DFQATT and CDR2 is SNEGSKA in the germline V gene (reference sequence). This CDR3 is built from 18 residues. V was clipped by 6 bases and J by 2 bases, with 26 bases between them. CDR3 sequence: CSAPSRQGPRRPYNEQFF. The CDR3 DNA follows: TGCAGTGCCCCCTCACGGCAGGGCCCTCGTCGGCCCTACAATGAGCAGTTCTTC.

At least ten counts were recorded for this clonotype. The gene calls are TRBV11-2 and TRBJ2-7; weak D call: TRBD2 (7 bases). This CDR3 is 14 amino acids long. Between the trimmed V and J ends, which lost 5 bases and 5 bases, there was a span of 16 bases. CDR1 SGHAT and CDR2 FQNNGV come from the germline V gene. Here the CDR3 DNA reads TGTGCCAGCAGCCCTGCGGGGGCTTCCCACGAGCAGTACTTC. Protein: CASSPAGASHEQYF.

This clonotype was seen at least ten times. The V and J genes are TRBV12-3 or TRBV12-4 and TRBJ2-5, with D unresolved. There are 15 residues in the CDR3. The V end lost 0 bases, the J end lost 3 bases, and 11 bases lay between the germline ends. The CDR3 nucleotides are TGTGCCAGCAGTTTAGCGGGCGTTGGAGAAGAGACCCAGTACTTC. It encodes CASSLAGVGEETQYF.

This clonotype was detected a few times. The chain carries TRBV20-1 and TRBJ2-1, with TRBD2 matching 9 bases. Unmatched junction bases numbered 14, after V lost 4 bases and J lost 1 base. The CDR3 totals 18 residues. Germline V gene lookup returns CDR1 DFQATT and CDR2 SNEGSKA (reference sequence). The CDR3 nucleotides are TGCAGTGCTAATAGCGGGAGCCTCGGGGGGGGGTCCTACAATGAGCAGTTCTTC. This sequence encodes CSANSGSLGGGSYNEQFF.

In its sample, this clonotype was seen many times. V usage is TRBV5-1 and J usage is TRBJ2-7; unclear D gene. The V and J ends lost 1 base and 0 bases respectively, with 11 bases between them. The CDR3 consists of 15 residues. Germline CDR1 SGHRS, CDR2 YFSETQ. Here the CDR3 DNA reads TGCGCCAGCAGCTTGTGGCCGGAAAGCTCCTACGAGCAGTACTTC. Its protein is CASSLWPESSYEQYF. The full variable domain, rest sourced from reference TRBV5-1 and TRBJ2-7, is KAGVTQTPRYLIKTRGQQVTLSCSPISGHRSVSWYQQTPGQGLQFLFEYFSETQRNKGNFPGRFSGRQFSNSRSEMNVSTLELGDSALYLCASSLWPESSYEQYFGPGTRLTVT.

This clonotype was seen many times. V usage is TRBV2 and J usage is TRBJ2-7, with TRBD1 as a possible D gene (6 bases). The CDR3 totals 13 residues. The V end lost 6 bases, the J end lost 0 bases, and 9 bases lay between the germline ends. Germline assignment: CDR1 SNHLY and CDR2 FYNNEI. CDR3 sequence: CASRGDTSYEQYF. DNA for the CDR3: TGTGCCAGCAGAGGGGACACCTCCTACGAGCAGTACTTC.

This clonotype was counted ten times or more. V is TRBV7-8 and J is TRBJ2-5; tentatively, D is TRBD2 (5 bases). The CDR3 is made up of 16 amino acids. The V end was cut by 5 bases, the J end by 5 bases, with 21 bases between. Germline V gene lookup returns CDR1 SGHVS and CDR2 FQNEAQ. This chain's CDR3 is CASSDPGPNRGETQYF. In nucleotides, the CDR3 is TGTGCCAGCAGCGATCCCGGGCCAAACCGCGGGGAGACCCAGTACTTC.

This clonotype was seen many times. The chain has TRBV5-1 and TRBJ2-1; D unresolved. The V end was cut by 6 bases, the J end by 9 bases, with 13 bases between. The CDR3 length is 12 residues. Germline V CDR1 and CDR2: SGHRS, YFSETQ. The CDR3 region has the DNA TGCGCCAGCATTGGAGTGGACGGTGAGCAGTTCTTC. This sequence encodes CASIGVDGEQFF.

Ten or more counts support this clonotype. The V gene is TRBV29-1, the J gene TRBJ2-3, with TRBD1 as a possible D gene (5 bases). Trimming removed 2 bases from V and 10 bases from J, with 10 bases in between. The CDR3 runs 11 residues. Looked up from germline, CDR1 is SQVTM and CDR2 is ANQGSEA. As DNA, the CDR3 is TGCAGCGTTGAACAGGGATGGGCGCAGTATTTT. It yields the protein CSVEQGWAQYF.

This clonotype was counted many times. The chain recombines TRBV4-3 with TRBJ2-1, with 8 positions matching TRBD2. CDR1 is LGHNA and CDR2 is YSLEER in the germline V gene. The CDR3 has 17 amino acids. V lost 1 base to trimming and J lost 5 bases; unmatched junction nucleotides: 10. The chain's CDR3 is CASSQGTSGGPHNEQFF. The CDR3 nucleotides are TGCGCCAGCAGCCAAGGAACTTCGGGAGGGCCCCACAATGAGCAGTTCTTC.